A single sample gave rise to the 27 T cell receptor beta chains below, sequenced in a study of cytomegalovirus exposure and HLA in healthy donors. Both 60 Vbeta primers and 13 Jbeta primers went into the PCR. Method: immunoSEQ multiplex PCR; TCRdb's copy keeps in-frame clones and lacks some. The data hold about 120,000 clones, with approximately 17% observed a single time. Sequenced input: PBMCs. The receptors come from a female donor in good health and CMV-seropositive.

V is TRBV2 and J is TRBJ2-7, with D unclear. Germline CDR1 reads SNHLY; CDR2 reads FYNNEI. CDR3 size: 14 residues. V lost 3 bases, J lost 2 bases, and 11 bases lay in between. CDR3 residues: CASSDSTRAYEQYF. CDR3 DNA: TGTGCCAGCAGTGACTCGACACGAGCCTACGAGCAGTACTTC.

A few counts support this clone. V is TRBV4-2 and J is TRBJ1-2; D is possibly TRBD1 (5 bases). The CDR3 sequence is 15 residues long. The V end lost 0 bases, the J end lost 4 bases, and 12 bases lay between the germline ends. From germline, CDR1 is LGHNA and CDR2 YNFKEQ. The CDR3 DNA sequence: TGTGCCAGCAGCCAAGATGTGAGGGGAGGCTATGGCTACACCTTC. This sequence encodes CASSQDVRGGYGYTF.

The CDR3 spells CASSFRLARNTDTQYF. CDR3 nucleotides: TGCGCCAGCAGCTTCCGACTAGCCAGAAACACAGATACGCAGTATTTT. V and J are TRBV5-1 and TRBJ2-3, with 7 bases that match TRBD2. Looked up from germline, CDR1 is SGHRS and CDR2 is YFSETQ. The length of the CDR3 is 16 residues. Trimming took 2 bases from V and 2 from J; bases not matched to a gene: 8. The whole variable domain, filled in from reference TRBV5-1 and TRBJ2-3, reads KAGVTQTPRYLIKTRGQQVTLSCSPISGHRSVSWYQQTPGQGLQFLFEYFSETQRNKGNFPGRFSGRQFSNSRSEMNVSTLELGDSALYLCASSFRLARNTDTQYFGPGTRLTVL.

This clone was observed a handful of times. The chain employs TRBV9 and TRBJ2-5, with 7 bases aligning to TRBD2. Germline V gene lookup returns CDR1 SGDLS and CDR2 YYNGEE. The CDR3 has 16 residues. V shed 2 bases and J 4 bases; nucleotides not matched to a gene: 11. The CDR3 loop is CASSVTGGGGGETQYF. The CDR3 region has the DNA TGTGCCAGCAGCGTTACGGGGGGAGGCGGGGGAGAGACCCAGTACTTC.

The chain joins TRBV7-9 to TRBJ1-5; the D is unclear. The V end was cut by 1 base, the J end by 10 bases, with 20 bases between. Germline CDR1 reads SEHNR; CDR2 reads FQNEAQ (reference sequence). This CDR3 has 16 amino acids. The chain's CDR3 is CASSLGAGYSRSPQHF. DNA for the CDR3: TGTGCCAGCAGCTTAGGCGCGGGGTACAGCCGCAGCCCCCAGCATTTT.

This chain uses TRBV29-1 with TRBJ2-3; D gene unclear. V lost 4 bases, J lost 6 bases, and 11 bases lay in between. The CDR3 extends over 12 amino acids. Germline V CDR1 and CDR2: SQVTM, ANQGSEA. CDR3 nucleotides: TGCAGCGTTGGGCCTGGTATGGATACGCAGTATTTT. It specifies CSVGPGMDTQYF.

V and J are TRBV9 and TRBJ2-5, with D maybe TRBD2 (5 bases). Germline CDR1 SGDLS, CDR2 YYNGEE. CDR3 length: 13 amino acids. Trimming pared 0 bases from V and 5 bases from J, leaving 8 bases between. The CDR3 DNA sequence: TGTGCCAGCAGCGTAGGCGGGTGGGAGACCCAGTACTTC. Protein product: CASSVGGWETQYF.

This clone was counted between two and nine times. V gene TRBV19 combines with J gene TRBJ1-4; no firm D call. This CDR3 has 16 amino acids. The V end was cut by 4 bases, the J end by 0 bases, with 12 bases between. In germline, CDR1 is LNHDA, CDR2 SQIVND (reference sequence). In nucleotides, the CDR3 is TGTGCCAGTAGTAAGCACCCCCGGGCAACTAATGAAAAACTGTTTTTT. This translates into CASSKHPRATNEKLFF.

This chain links TRBV6-1 with TRBJ2-1, with TRBD2 matching over 12 bases. Germline lookup yields CDR1 MNHNS and CDR2 SASEGT. The CDR3 spans 17 residues. V lost 4 bases and J lost 5; bases outside the gene matches: 9. CDR3 in DNA: TGTGCCAGCAGTGGCGGACTAGCGGGGCAAATACACAATGAGCAGTTCTTC. It specifies CASSGGLAGQIHNEQFF.

V is TRBV6-5 and J is TRBJ2-2; 7 bases agree with TRBD1. The CDR3 totals 14 residues. V gave up 6 bases and J gave up 5 bases; unmatched junction bases: 6. Germline V gene sequence: CDR1 MNHEY, CDR2 SVGAGI. The CDR3 sequence is CASSLQGETGELFF. CDR3 nucleotide sequence: TGTGCCAGCAGCCTCCAGGGGGAGACCGGGGAGCTGTTTTTT.

This clone was seen only a few times. V usage is TRBV5-1 and J usage is TRBJ2-3, with D possibly matching TRBD2 (5 bases). Germline V CDR1 and CDR2: SGHRS, YFSETQ. This CDR3 spans 16 amino acids. V lost 4 bases to trimming and J lost 1 base, with 16 bases between them. CDR3: CASSTGWGVGTDTQYF. The CDR3, as DNA: TGCGCCAGCAGCACCGGATGGGGAGTAGGCACAGATACGCAGTATTTT.

The genes are TRBV10-1 and TRBJ1-2; maybe TRBD1 (6 bases). Between the trimmed V and J ends, which lost 2 bases and 3 bases, there was a span of 10 bases. The germline CDR1 and CDR2 sequences are WNHNN and SYGVQD (reference sequence). The CDR3 sequence is 14 residues long. The CDR3 bases are TGCGCCAGCAGTGAGGAGGCAGGGGACTATGGCTACACCTTC. It yields the protein CASSEEAGDYGYTF.

The chain uses TRBV5-1 and TRBJ2-7, with 7 bases aligning to TRBD1. V was clipped by 0 bases and J by 8 bases; unmatched bases: 17. The CDR3 totals 17 residues. Germline CDR1 reads SGHRS; CDR2 reads YFSETQ. The CDR3 sequence: CASSLGGDRVRRHQQYF. The DNA for the CDR3 is TGCGCCAGCAGCTTGGGGGGTGACAGGGTTAGGAGACATCAGCAGTACTTC.

The V and J genes are TRBV7-8 and TRBJ1-4, with 9 nucleotides matching TRBD1. This CDR3 spans 15 amino acids. The germline V gene encodes CDR1 SGHVS and CDR2 FQNEAQ. Trimming removed 5 bases from V and 6 bases from J; junction bases left unmatched: 7. The CDR3 protein is CASSPATGGDEKLFF. As DNA, the CDR3 is TGTGCCAGCAGCCCTGCGACAGGGGGAGATGAAAAACTGTTTTTT.

This clone showed up just a few times. The chain combines TRBV5-4 with TRBJ2-3; D is unclear. With 5 bases removed from V and 2 bases from J, the gap between germline ends came to 15 bases. Germline V lookup: CDR1 SGHNT, CDR2 YYREEE (reference sequence). The CDR3 has 15 amino acids. CDR3 nucleotide sequence: TGTGCCAGCAGTTCACCACAGATTATCACAGATACGCAGTATTTT. Amino acid sequence: CASSSPQIITDTQYF. Drawing the rest from reference TRBV5-4 and TRBJ2-3, the complete variable domain is ETGVTQSPTHLIKTRGQQVTLRCSSQSGHNTVSWYQQALGQGPQFIFQYYREEENGRGNFPPRFSGLQFPNYSSELNVNALELDDSALYLCASSSPQIITDTQYFGPGTRLTVL.

This clone has more than one count but fewer than ten. The gene calls are TRBV28 and TRBJ2-7, with 8 bases that match TRBD2. The V gene's germline CDR1 is MDHEN and CDR2 SYDVKM. V shed 6 bases, J shed 7 bases, and the junction held 14 bases outside the gene matches. CDR3 length equals 15 residues. In nucleotides, the CDR3 is TGTGCCAGCAGGCCTCACCGGGACGGCGGGGGGGAGCAGTACTTC. Translation gives CASRPHRDGGGEQYF.

This clone was seen a few times. V is TRBV4-2 and J is TRBJ1-1; D not resolved. This CDR3 has 14 amino acids. V shed 1 base and J shed 1 base, with 7 bases lying between them. From germline, CDR1 is LGHNA and CDR2 YNFKEQ. The CDR3 loop is CASSQAKANTEAFF. In nucleotides, the CDR3 is TGTGCCAGCAGCCAAGCTAAAGCGAACACTGAAGCTTTCTTT.

The genes are TRBV6-6 and TRBJ2-5, with TRBD2 identical over 10 bases. Trimming at V came to 2 bases and at J to 11 bases, leaving 2 bases not matched to a gene. Germline CDR1 reads MNHNY; CDR2 reads SVGAGI (reference sequence). The CDR3 runs 12 residues. CDR3 loop: CASSYLAGEQYF. DNA for the CDR3: TGTGCCAGCAGTTACCTAGCGGGGGAGCAGTACTTC.

Only a few counts were recorded for this clone. This chain uses TRBV18 with TRBJ2-5, with D unresolved. CDR3 length equals 13 residues. CDR1 is KGHSH and CDR2 is LQKENI in the germline V gene. The ends were cut back, 4 bases at V and 3 bases at J, with 9 bases in the middle. The CDR3 loop reads CASSRGHKETQYF. DNA of the CDR3: TGTGCCAGCTCACGAGGTCACAAAGAGACCCAGTACTTC.

This clone was counted a few times. The rearrangement joins TRBV10-1 to TRBJ2-1; 13 nucleotides align to TRBD2. This CDR3 is built from 17 residues. CDR1 WNHNN and CDR2 SYGVQD come from the germline V gene (reference sequence). V shed 3 bases and J 6 bases; nucleotides not matched to a gene: 8. The CDR3 coding sequence is TGCGCCAGCAGTGATCTTACTAGCGGGAGGGCTGGCAATGAGCAGTTCTTC. As protein: CASSDLTSGRAGNEQFF.

The rearrangement uses TRBV5-6 and TRBJ1-3; D possibly corresponds to TRBD1 (5 bases). The CDR3 loop spans 17 amino acids. V lost 4 bases and J lost 0, with 17 bases in between. Looked up from germline, CDR1 is SGHDT and CDR2 is YYEEEE. CDR3 sequence reads: CASSRYVGGSSGNTIYF. The CDR3 DNA sequence: TGTGCCAGCAGCCGATACGTGGGGGGATCCTCTGGAAACACCATATATTTT.

The chain combines TRBV9 with TRBJ1-2; tentatively, D is TRBD1 (6 bases). Trimming took 4 bases from V and 1 from J, leaving 11 bases between them. The germline CDR1 and CDR2 sequences are SGDLS and YYNGEE. This CDR3 comprises 14 residues. DNA of the CDR3: TGTGCCAGCAGCCTCGGACAGTTTAACTATGGCTACACCTTC. Its protein is CASSLGQFNYGYTF.

This clone was found a few times. The chain's CDR3 is CASRLGTGENQPQHF. In DNA form, the CDR3 reads TGTGCCAGCAGGCTGGGGACAGGGGAGAATCAGCCCCAGCATTTT. The J gene is TRBJ1-5, the V gene TRBV27; TRBD1 agrees at 10 bases. CDR3 size: 15 residues. The germline gives CDR1 MNHEY, CDR2 SMNVEV (reference sequence). V lost 6 bases, J lost 4 bases, and 6 bases stayed unmatched.

The V gene is TRBV29-1, the J gene TRBJ2-1; D call uncertain. CDR1 is SQVTM, CDR2 ANQGSEA, per germline. Trimming left V 7 bases short and J 5 bases short, with 12 bases between. This CDR3 has 12 amino acids. CDR3 region: CSARVEDNEQFF. CDR3 nucleotide sequence: TGCAGCGCCCGGGTGGAAGACAATGAGCAGTTCTTC.

The CDR3 region has the DNA TGTGCCAGCAGCCCAAGGGGACAGGAACCTTTTAACGGCTACACCTTC. The encoded protein is CASSPRGQEPFNGYTF. The chain carries TRBV5-6 and TRBJ1-2; 8 positions agree with TRBD1. V was clipped by 4 bases and J by 8 bases; unmatched bases: 16. The CDR3 totals 16 residues. Germline-derived CDR1 and CDR2 are SGHDT and YYEEEE.

This clone occurred a few times. This rearrangement joins TRBV5-4 to TRBJ2-5, with TRBD1 matching 12 bases. CDR3 length: 15 residues. Unmatched junction bases numbered 9, after V lost 4 bases and J lost 8 bases. Germline V gene data show CDR1 as SGHNT and CDR2 as YYREEE (reference sequence). CDR3 bases: TGTGCCAGCAGCAGGGGACAGGGGGCCGCCCCTACCCAGTACTTC. It codes for CASSRGQGAAPTQYF.

The chain joins TRBV7-2 to TRBJ2-3; TRBD2 matches 7 bases. The CDR3 extends over 14 amino acids. The ends lost 2 bases at V and 3 bases at J; junction bases unmatched: 2. Germline V CDR1 and CDR2: SGHTA, FQGNSA. The CDR3 spells CASSLRAGTDTQYF. The CDR3 nucleotides read TGTGCCAGCAGCTTAAGAGCGGGGACAGATACGCAGTATTTT.